The rows below give T cell receptor beta chains drawn from one sample of a study of cytomegalovirus exposure and HLA in healthy donors. TCRdb's table, derived via immunoSEQ multiplex PCR, lists solely in-frame clones and lacks some. The sample has under 85,000 clones; about 91% are singletons. The sample consisted of PBMCs. These receptors were obtained from a young man in good health and CMV-seropositive. Both conserved end residues are part of each CDR3. D genes are given only for firm matches. The size entry is marked missing in some rows and otherwise reads once, few, many or a size class.

J gene: TRBJ1-1; CDR3 length: 16; V gene: TRBV9; clone size: .; D gene: .; CDR3 protein: CASSVEGDLLYTEAFF; CDR3 DNA: TGTGCCAGCAGCGTAGAGGGGGATCTGTTGTACACTGAAGCTTTCTTT
J gene: TRBJ1-2; CDR3 length: 11; V gene: TRBV20-1; clone size: .; D gene: .; CDR3 protein: CSASHQYGYTF; CDR3 DNA: TGCAGTGCTAGTCATCAGTATGGCTACACCTTC
J gene: TRBJ2-5; CDR3 length: 14; V gene: TRBV28; clone size: .; D gene: TRBD1; CDR3 protein: CASRTGGKTETQYF; CDR3 DNA: TGTGCCAGCAGGACAGGGGGCAAAACGGAGACCCAGTACTTC
J gene: TRBJ2-5; CDR3 length: 17; V gene: TRBV10-3; clone size: .; D gene: .; CDR3 protein: CAISESFGGTTVETQYF; CDR3 DNA: TGTGCCATCAGTGAGTCGTTCGGGGGTACGACGGTGGAGACCCAGTACTTC
J gene: TRBJ2-5; CDR3 length: 16; V gene: TRBV11-2; clone size: .; D gene: .; CDR3 protein: CASSLPAKGRGGTQYF; CDR3 DNA: TGTGCCAGCAGCCTACCGGCTAAGGGGCGGGGCGGGACCCAGTACTTC
J gene: TRBJ2-4; CDR3 length: 13; V gene: TRBV4-1; clone size: .; D gene: .; CDR3 protein: CASSQEMAVIQYF; CDR3 DNA: TGCGCCAGCAGCCAAGAGATGGCGGTCATTCAGTACTTC
J gene: TRBJ2-2; CDR3 length: 14; V gene: TRBV7-9; clone size: .; D gene: .; CDR3 protein: CASSFRVLTGELFF; CDR3 DNA: TGTGCCAGCAGCTTCAGGGTACTCACCGGGGAGCTGTTTTTT
J gene: TRBJ2-5; CDR3 length: 16; V gene: TRBV7-7; clone size: .; D gene: TRBD2; CDR3 protein: CASSLVFRSGGETQYF; CDR3 DNA: TGTGCTAGCAGCTTAGTTTTTAGGTCGGGGGGAGAGACCCAGTACTTC
J gene: TRBJ2-7; CDR3 length: 14; V gene: TRBV18; clone size: .; D gene: .; CDR3 protein: CASSPLPGVREQYF; CDR3 DNA: TGTGCCAGCTCACCACTCCCAGGGGTTCGGGAGCAGTACTTC
J gene: TRBJ2-3; CDR3 length: 12; V gene: TRBV18; clone size: .; D gene: .; CDR3 protein: CASSQGTDTQYF; CDR3 DNA: TGTGCCAGCTCCCAGGGCACAGATACGCAGTATTTT
J gene: TRBJ1-2; CDR3 length: 13; V gene: TRBV5-6; clone size: .; D gene: TRBD1; CDR3 protein: CASRGGAIYGYTF; CDR3 DNA: TGTGCCAGCAGAGGGGGCGCGATCTATGGCTACACCTTC
J gene: TRBJ2-7; CDR3 length: 13; V gene: TRBV13; clone size: .; D gene: .; CDR3 protein: CASSSGHSYEQYF; CDR3 DNA: TGTGCCAGCAGCTCGGGACACTCCTACGAGCAGTACTTC
J gene: TRBJ2-7; CDR3 length: 17; V gene: TRBV4-1; clone size: .; D gene: TRBD2; CDR3 protein: CASSSHPPASGSNEQYF; CDR3 DNA: TGCGCCAGCAGCTCCCACCCCCCGGCTAGCGGGAGTAACGAGCAGTACTTC
J gene: TRBJ1-4; CDR3 length: 17; V gene: TRBV27; clone size: .; D gene: TRBD1; CDR3 protein: CASSLSRGQGYNEKLFF; CDR3 DNA: TGTGCCAGCAGTTTATCGAGGGGACAGGGTTACAATGAAAAACTGTTTTTT
J gene: TRBJ2-7; CDR3 length: 14; V gene: TRBV7-6; clone size: .; D gene: .; CDR3 protein: CASSFPTVSYEQYF; CDR3 DNA: TGTGCCAGCAGCTTTCCTACGGTCTCCTACGAGCAGTACTTC
J gene: TRBJ1-3; CDR3 length: 18; V gene: TRBV19; clone size: .; D gene: .; CDR3 protein: CASRRLSETWSSGNTIYF; CDR3 DNA: TGTGCCAGTAGGCGGCTTAGCGAAACTTGGAGCTCTGGAAACACCATATATTTT
J gene: TRBJ2-1; CDR3 length: 15; V gene: TRBV6-5; clone size: .; D gene: TRBD2; CDR3 protein: CASSWTSGAYNEQFF; CDR3 DNA: TGTGCCAGCAGTTGGACTAGCGGAGCCTACAATGAGCAGTTCTTC
J gene: TRBJ1-4; CDR3 length: 18; V gene: TRBV25-1; clone size: .; D gene: TRBD1; CDR3 protein: CASSGQGVTGATNEKLFF; CDR3 DNA: TGTGCCAGCAGCGGACAGGGGGTAACGGGGGCAACTAATGAAAAACTGTTTTTT
J gene: TRBJ1-2; CDR3 length: 12; V gene: TRBV29-1; clone size: .; D gene: .; CDR3 protein: CSVEDSGMGYTF; CDR3 DNA: TGCAGCGTTGAAGATTCGGGTATGGGCTACACCTTC
J gene: TRBJ2-7; CDR3 length: 15; V gene: TRBV7-9; clone size: .; D gene: TRBD1; CDR3 protein: CASSPGTGVAKEQYF; CDR3 DNA: TGTGCCAGCAGCCCCGGGACAGGGGTAGCGAAAGAGCAGTACTTC
J gene: TRBJ1-2; CDR3 length: 17; V gene: TRBV4-1; clone size: .; D gene: .; CDR3 protein: CASSQENENQAIYGYTF; CDR3 DNA: TGCGCCAGCAGCCAAGAGAATGAGAATCAAGCCATATATGGCTACACCTTC
J gene: TRBJ2-7; CDR3 length: 12; V gene: TRBV25-1; clone size: .; D gene: .; CDR3 protein: CASTGESYEQYF; CDR3 DNA: TGTGCCAGCACGGGGGAATCCTACGAGCAGTACTTC
J gene: TRBJ2-6; CDR3 length: 17; V gene: TRBV9; clone size: .; D gene: TRBD2; CDR3 protein: CASSVGLAGSGANVLTF; CDR3 DNA: TGTGCCAGCAGCGTGGGGCTAGCGGGATCTGGGGCCAACGTCCTGACTTTC
J gene: TRBJ2-2; CDR3 length: 15; V gene: TRBV5-1; clone size: .; D gene: TRBD1; CDR3 protein: CASTGQTTNTGELFF; CDR3 DNA: TGCGCCAGCACGGGACAGACGACGAACACCGGGGAGCTGTTTTTT
J gene: TRBJ2-2; CDR3 length: 18; V gene: TRBV11-2; clone size: .; D gene: .; CDR3 protein: CASSPVWGRRSPTGELFF; CDR3 DNA: TGTGCCAGCAGCCCAGTCTGGGGGCGAAGATCCCCCACCGGGGAGCTGTTTTTT
J gene: TRBJ2-7; CDR3 length: 17; V gene: TRBV5-1; clone size: few; D gene: TRBD2; CDR3 protein: CASSDGTSGRSSYEQYF; CDR3 DNA: TGCGCCAGCAGCGACGGGACTAGCGGGAGATCTTCCTACGAGCAGTACTTC
J gene: TRBJ1-1; CDR3 length: 16; V gene: TRBV30; clone size: .; D gene: .; CDR3 protein: CAWSVQKGGFSTEAFF; CDR3 DNA: TGTGCCTGGAGTGTACAAAAAGGAGGTTTTAGCACTGAAGCTTTCTTT
J gene: TRBJ2-3; CDR3 length: 14; V gene: TRBV15; clone size: .; D gene: TRBD2; CDR3 protein: CATSSGRLGDTQYF; CDR3 DNA: TGTGCCACCAGCAGCGGGAGGCTCGGAGATACGCAGTATTTT
J gene: TRBJ1-5; CDR3 length: 19; V gene: TRBV7-5; clone size: .; D gene: .; CDR3 protein: CARTPPPTEFGSVDQPQHF; CDR3 DNA: TGTGCCAGAACTCCCCCCCCGACAGAGTTTGGGTCAGTGGATCAGCCCCAGCATTTT
J gene: TRBJ2-1; CDR3 length: 14; V gene: TRBV18; clone size: .; D gene: TRBD1; CDR3 protein: CASSPTGRDNEQFF; CDR3 DNA: TGTGCCAGCTCACCGACAGGGCGTGACAATGAGCAGTTCTTC
J gene: TRBJ2-3; CDR3 length: 15; V gene: TRBV19; clone size: .; D gene: .; CDR3 protein: CATVYTSGNGDTQYF; CDR3 DNA: TGTGCCACCGTGTATACTTCGGGAAACGGAGATACGCAGTATTTT
J gene: TRBJ2-7; CDR3 length: 15; V gene: TRBV10-2; clone size: once; D gene: TRBD2; CDR3 protein: CASKENSGRAYEQYF; CDR3 DNA: TGCGCCAGCAAAGAAAATAGCGGGAGGGCCTACGAGCAGTACTTC
J gene: TRBJ2-5; CDR3 length: 17; V gene: TRBV27; clone size: .; D gene: TRBD2; CDR3 protein: CASAPASGNPLQETQYF; CDR3 DNA: TGTGCCAGCGCTCCGGCTAGCGGAAACCCCTTACAAGAGACCCAGTACTTC